This T cell receptor beta chain was sequenced during a study of T cell repertoires in cytomegalovirus infection. After removal of 6 bases from V and 4 bases from J, the junction contained 8 bases not matched to a gene. Germline CDR1 is MDHEN and CDR2 is SYDVKM. The CDR3 sequence is 15 residues long. TCRdb re-called the reads with MiXCR, one entry per CDR3 protein. This table has around 740,000 distinct CDR3 sequences, 35% to 45% appearing once. The receptor was isolated from a human donor in good health (CMV status not recorded). Some clones in this sample may be carry-over from other donors' samples. The sequencing sample was made of PBMCs. This sequence joins TRBV28 and TRBJ1-4, with 7 bases fitting TRBD1. The CDR3 DNA follows: TGTGCCAGCAGGGCGGGACAGCGGAATAATGAAAAACTGTTTTTT. This gives the protein CASRAGQRNNEKLFF.